A selection of T cell receptor beta chains follows, all from one sample in a study of T cells after yellow fever vaccination. A single record per CDR3 protein comes from TCRdb applying MiXCR to the 5' RACE reads. This sample has approximately 510,000 distinct CDR3 sequences, with around a fifth found just once. The source was PBMCs, collected 21 days after the first yellow fever vaccination. These receptor sequences come from a man aged 18-30 years who received the YFV17D yellow fever vaccine. Each CDR3 is given with its conserved first and last residue. Fields, in order: clone size, J gene, V gene, D gene, CDR3 protein, CDR3 DNA. D genes are given only for firm matches. Clone size is not always given. Where it is, it says once, few, many or a class for expanded clones.

>NA|TRBJ2-3|TRBV4-3|TRBD1
CASSQAPGQGADTQYF
TGCGCCAGCAGCCAAGCGCCGGGACAGGGCGCAGATACGCAGTATTTT
>NA|TRBJ2-1|TRBV20-1|NA
CSARDLIQVYNEQFF
TGCAGTGCTAGAGATCTGATTCAGGTATACAATGAGCAGTTCTTC
>few|TRBJ1-3|TRBV4-2|NA
CASSQGASQYSGNTIYF
TGTGCCAGCAGCCAAGGGGCTAGCCAATACTCTGGAAACACCATATATTTT
>few|TRBJ2-5|TRBV6-1|TRBD1
CASSKGWGQPQETQYF
TGTGCCAGCAGTAAGGGATGGGGACAGCCCCAAGAGACCCAGTACTTC
>few|TRBJ2-2|TRBV12-3/TRBV12-4|NA
CASTPLGGGFGELFF
TGTGCCAGCACCCCTTTGGGGGGGGGCTTCGGGGAGCTGTTTTTT
>few|TRBJ1-1|TRBV7-2|TRBD1
CASSPRGGTGATEAFF
TGTGCCAGCAGCCCACGGGGGGGGACAGGGGCCACTGAAGCTTTCTTT
>many|TRBJ2-5|TRBV7-9|NA
CASSLSPRGETQYF
TGTGCCAGCAGCTTATCGCCCAGGGGTGAGACCCAGTACTTC
>NA|TRBJ2-1|TRBV5-4|NA
CASSLVYSYNEQFF
TGTGCCAGCAGCTTGGTCTATTCCTACAATGAGCAGTTCTTC
>NA|TRBJ2-7|TRBV4-1|NA
CASSQGFEQYF
TGCGCCAGCAGCCAAGGGTTCGAGCAGTACTTC
>NA|TRBJ1-1|TRBV7-3|NA
CASSLVGLGTEAFF
TGTGCCAGCAGCTTAGTGGGGCTTGGCACTGAAGCTTTCTTT
>NA|TRBJ1-5|TRBV4-1|NA
CASSQDAGENQPQHF
TGCGCCAGCAGCCAAGATGCAGGTGAGAATCAGCCCCAGCATTTT
>few|TRBJ2-5|TRBV5-4|TRBD2
CASSRGLAGAQETQYF
TGTGCCAGCAGCAGAGGACTAGCGGGGGCCCAAGAGACCCAGTACTTC
>few|TRBJ2-2|TRBV5-4|NA
CASTPGGRAMGTGELFF
TGTGCCAGCACCCCCGGGGGTCGAGCCATGGGGACCGGGGAGCTGTTTTTT
>few|TRBJ2-1|TRBV24-1|TRBD2
CATSAERGGWDEQFF
TGTGCCACCAGTGCCGAGCGGGGGGGTTGGGATGAGCAGTTCTTC
>NA|TRBJ2-7|TRBV6-5|TRBD2
CASSYSLAGVYEQYF
TGTGCCAGCAGTTATTCTCTAGCGGGGGTCTACGAGCAGTACTTC
>NA|TRBJ2-2|TRBV6-2/TRBV6-3|NA
CASGKVPGLNTGELFF
TGTGCCAGCGGTAAGGTGCCGGGTCTGAACACCGGGGAGCTGTTTTTT
>NA|TRBJ2-5|TRBV6-2/TRBV6-3|NA
CASSYGGRQETQYF
TGTGCCAGCAGTTACGGAGGCCGCCAAGAGACCCAGTACTTC
>NA|TRBJ2-7|TRBV4-2|NA
CASSQADRIYEQYF
TGTGCCAGCAGCCAAGCCGACAGGATCTACGAGCAGTACTTC
>NA|TRBJ2-1|TRBV2|TRBD1
CASSADRLYNEQFF
TGTGCCAGCAGTGCGGACAGGCTATACAATGAGCAGTTCTTC
>NA|TRBJ2-1|TRBV2|NA
CATTPYNEQFF
TGTGCCACCACTCCATACAATGAGCAGTTCTTC
>few|TRBJ2-3|TRBV12-3/TRBV12-4|NA
CASSPPQARPDTQYF
TGTGCCAGCAGTCCCCCACAGGCGAGGCCAGATACGCAGTATTTT
>few|TRBJ1-2|TRBV6-2/TRBV6-3|NA
CASSFWQVAGRGYTF
TGTGCCAGCAGTTTTTGGCAAGTGGCAGGGCGAGGCTACACCTTC
>NA|TRBJ1-5|TRBV6-1|NA
CASNTGSSNQPQHF
TGTGCCAGCAATACAGGGTCTAGCAATCAGCCCCAGCATTTT
>NA|TRBJ2-5|TRBV6-2/TRBV6-3|NA
CASWSYQETQYF
TGTGCCAGCTGGTCGTACCAAGAGACCCAGTACTTC
>few|TRBJ2-5|TRBV29-1|NA
CSVEGVSVEETQYF
TGCAGCGTTGAGGGGGTCTCCGTGGAAGAGACCCAGTACTTC
>NA|TRBJ2-3|TRBV7-9|NA
CASSLEFGRNTQYF
TGTGCCAGCAGCTTAGAATTCGGTAGGAATACGCAGTATTTT
>few|TRBJ2-5|TRBV7-8|TRBD2
CASSPGGSLGETQYF
TGTGCCAGCAGCCCGGGGGGGTCATTGGGAGAGACCCAGTACTTC
>NA|TRBJ2-1|TRBV18|NA
CASSPQSLSYNEQFF
TGTGCCAGCTCACCACAGAGTCTCTCCTACAATGAGCAGTTCTTC
>NA|TRBJ1-5|TRBV28|TRBD1
CASSGPKGAGVRQPQHF
TGTGCCAGCAGCGGACCGAAGGGGGCTGGTGTTAGACAGCCCCAGCATTTT
>NA|TRBJ2-2|TRBV15|NA
CATSRPAGKPNTGELFF
TGTGCCACCAGCAGACCCGCGGGGAAACCGAACACCGGGGAGCTGTTTTTT
>few|TRBJ1-1|TRBV6-2/TRBV6-3|NA
CASSLFQGYTEAFF
TGTGCCAGCAGTTTATTCCAGGGGTACACTGAAGCTTTCTTT
>few|TRBJ2-2|TRBV29-1|TRBD2
CSVGLAITGELFF
TGCAGCGTGGGACTAGCAATCACCGGGGAGCTGTTTTTT
>NA|TRBJ1-2|TRBV19|NA
CASTPGPRGYGYTF
TGTGCCAGTACTCCGGGACCTAGAGGATATGGCTACACCTTC
>NA|TRBJ1-3|TRBV6-5|TRBD1
CASSYYQGASGNTIYF
TGTGCCAGCAGTTACTATCAGGGGGCCTCTGGAAACACCATATATTTT
>few|TRBJ2-1|TRBV20-1|NA
CSARDRLVYNEQFF
TGCAGTGCTAGAGATCGACTAGTCTACAATGAGCAGTTCTTC
>NA|TRBJ1-1|TRBV29-1|NA
CSVGGGWGMNTEAFF
TGCAGCGTTGGGGGGGGATGGGGGATGAACACTGAAGCTTTCTTT
>NA|TRBJ1-1|TRBV20-1|NA
CSARGPGGRHTEAFF
TGCAGTGCTAGGGGACCGGGGGGGCGTCACACTGAAGCTTTCTTT
>NA|TRBJ2-1|TRBV10-2|NA
CASGGASSYNEQFF
TGCGCCAGCGGGGGGGCTAGCAGCTACAATGAGCAGTTCTTC
>few|TRBJ2-2|TRBV20-1|NA
CSARGGPLTGELFF
TGCAGTGCTAGGGGGGGACCTCTCACCGGGGAGCTGTTTTTT
>NA|TRBJ2-7|TRBV20-1|NA
CSASTPLYGEQYF
TGCAGTGCTAGTACACCCTTGTACGGCGAGCAGTACTTC
>few|TRBJ2-1|TRBV28|NA
CAVIRDSDSNEQFF
TGTGCCGTCATCCGGGACTCAGATAGTAATGAGCAGTTCTTC
>NA|TRBJ1-2|TRBV28|TRBD1
CASRSGQGGGYTF
TGTGCCAGCAGGTCCGGACAGGGGGGTGGCTACACCTTC
>few|TRBJ2-3|TRBV6-5|NA
CASSYDAGTSTDTQYF
TGTGCCAGCAGTTACGATGCGGGGACTAGCACAGATACGCAGTATTTT
>NA|TRBJ2-1|TRBV5-6|TRBD2
CASSQAGGPSNEQFF
TGTGCCAGCAGCCAAGCGGGGGGTCCTTCTAATGAGCAGTTCTTC
>NA|TRBJ1-1|TRBV7-8|NA
CASSREGETEAFF
TGTGCCAGCAGCCGAGAGGGGGAAACTGAAGCTTTCTTT
>few|TRBJ2-3|TRBV9|NA
CASSEGRGVNTDTQYF
TGTGCCAGCAGCGAGGGGAGAGGGGTAAACACAGATACGCAGTATTTT
>NA|TRBJ2-2|TRBV5-1|TRBD1
CASSRGQGATGELFF
TGCGCCAGCAGCCGAGGACAGGGTGCCACCGGGGAGCTGTTTTTT
>NA|TRBJ2-1|TRBV9|TRBD1
CASSVAGQGIYNEQFF
TGTGCCAGCAGCGTAGCGGGACAGGGGATATACAATGAGCAGTTCTTC
>NA|TRBJ1-2|TRBV5-1|TRBD1
CASSGEATGTVPPYGYTF
TGCGCCAGCAGCGGGGAGGCGACAGGGACAGTTCCCCCCTATGGCTACACCTTC
>NA|TRBJ2-5|TRBV2|NA
CASNQNQETQYF
TGTGCCAGCAACCAGAACCAAGAGACCCAGTACTTC
>few|TRBJ2-1|TRBV4-1|TRBD2
CASSQVGLTTSGGGNEQFF
TGCGCCAGCAGCCAAGTTGGCCTAACTACTAGCGGGGGCGGGAATGAGCAGTTCTTC
>NA|TRBJ2-7|TRBV7-9|TRBD1
CASSGQGGEQYF
TGTGCCAGCAGCGGACAGGGAGGTGAGCAGTACTTC
>NA|TRBJ2-4|TRBV12-3/TRBV12-4|NA
CHPGPRLNIQYF
TGTCACCCGGGACCAAGACTGAACATTCAGTACTTC
>NA|TRBJ2-2|TRBV4-3|NA
CASSQVVRDGLDWAGELFF
TGCGCCAGCAGCCAAGTTGTACGGGACGGCCTCGATTGGGCCGGGGAGCTGTTTTTT
>NA|TRBJ2-1|TRBV12-3/TRBV12-4|TRBD2
CASSFGGTSSHQFF
TGTGCCAGCAGTTTCGGGGGGACTAGTTCTCACCAGTTCTTC
>NA|TRBJ2-3|TRBV10-1|NA
CASSDPERTDTQYF
TGCGCCAGCAGTGATCCGGAACGCACAGATACGCAGTATTTT
>NA|TRBJ2-5|TRBV29-1|NA
CSVGGLQETQYF
TGCAGCGTTGGGGGCCTACAAGAGACCCAGTACTTC